The present TCR beta chain was sequenced within a study of blood T cells in healthy people across ages. With a J-beta primer mix and a sample-barcoded 5' primer, a second PCR ran about 7 to 12 cycles. Each CDR3 protein gets one entry after TCRdb re-called the 5' RACE reads with MiXCR. Of 700,000 to 900,000 distinct CDR3 sequences listed, 20% to 30% are singletons. Germline V gene sequence: CDR1 ENHRY, CDR2 SYGVKD. Trimming stripped 8 bases from V and 2 bases from J, with 13 bases between. This CDR3 is 14 amino acids long. In this sample, this clonotype turned up a few times. These data also formed part of another study, on T cells of mothers and their children. That work adds: Related and unrelated pairs show TCR recombination output that thymic selection shapes similarly.

The chain has TRBV10-3 and TRBJ2-1; either TRBD1 or TRBD2 may supply D (5 bases each). Sequences were obtained from blood. The clonotype was recovered from a boy aged 10-17 years in good health. The CDR3 nucleotides are TGTGCCATCTCCCGGGACGGGACCTACAATGAGCAGTTCTTC. Translated: CAISRDGTYNEQFF.